The 20 T cell receptor beta chains listed next were all sequenced from one sample in a study of CD8 T cells in Susac syndrome. Roughly 0.45 to 1 ug RNA was reverse transcribed with random hexamers. TCRdb recomputed calls from the immunoSEQ multiplex PCR reads with MiXCR, one row per CDR3 protein. This sample has approximately 160,000 distinct CDR3 sequences, with over 85% found just once. The sequenced sample consisted of CD4+ T cells from PBMCs. The receptor source for this set is a human donor in good health.

This clonotype occurred once. The genes are TRBV30 and TRBJ2-5; D not resolved. With 4 bases removed from V and 5 bases from J, the gap between germline ends came to 14 bases. The CDR3 has 13 amino acids. Germline CDR1 GTSNPN, CDR2 SVGIG (reference sequence). The chain's CDR3 is CAWTDSGRETQYF. The DNA of the CDR3 is TGTGCCTGGACAGACTCCGGACGGGAGACCCAGTACTTC.

CDR3 sequence: CASSLAPAGGPYEQYF. CDR3 bases: TGCGCCAGCAGCTTGGCTCCAGCGGGGGGGCCATACGAGCAGTACTTC. The J gene is TRBJ2-7, the V gene TRBV5-1, with 10 bases that match TRBD2. The CDR3 runs 16 residues. Germline values: CDR1 SGHRS, CDR2 YFSETQ. V gave up 0 bases and J gave up 4 bases; unmatched junction bases: 7.

The rearrangement uses TRBV3-1 and TRBJ2-3, with D perhaps TRBD2 (5 bases). V lost 2 bases and J 15 bases, leaving 24 bases between the germline ends. Germline V gene data show CDR1 as LGHDT and CDR2 as YNNKEL (reference sequence). CDR3 length: 15 amino acids. The DNA for the CDR3 is TGTGCCAGCAGCCAACTTTCGGGAAAGGACTCCGCACGCTATTTT. This encodes CASSQLSGKDSARYF.

The CDR3 reads CASSPRLAGGPWAATQYF. Here the CDR3 DNA reads TGCGCCAGCAGCCCCCGACTAGCGGGGGGGCCGTGGGCGGCGACCCAGTACTTC. The chain links TRBV5-1 to TRBJ2-5; 14 positions match TRBD2. CDR1 is SGHRS and CDR2 is YFSETQ in the germline V gene. The CDR3 totals 18 residues. V shed 4 bases, J shed 7 bases, and the junction held 15 bases outside the gene matches.

The genes are TRBV5-1 and TRBJ1-6; weak D call: TRBD1 (5 bases). This CDR3 has 15 amino acids. The ends were cut back, 4 bases at V and 2 bases at J, with 10 bases in the middle. Looked up from germline, CDR1 is SGHRS and CDR2 is YFSETQ. The CDR3 is CASSLTATYNSPLHF. The CDR3 nucleotides are TGCGCCAGCAGCCTGACAGCAACCTATAATTCACCCCTCCACTTT.

The chain is built from TRBV7-9 and TRBJ1-1, with a tentative D call TRBD1 (5 bases). CDR3 length equals 16 residues. Germline lookup yields CDR1 SEHNR and CDR2 FQNEAQ (reference sequence). V lost 6 bases and J lost 0, with 17 bases in between. The DNA of the CDR3 is TGTGCCAGCAGTCCAGATCTGGGACCCTTGAACACTGAAGCTTTCTTT. Amino acids: CASSPDLGPLNTEAFF.

The rearrangement links TRBV5-6 to TRBJ1-6; D remains unclear. Per the germline V gene, CDR1 is SGHDT and CDR2 is YYEEEE. This CDR3 spans 14 amino acids. Trimming stripped 0 bases from V and 0 bases from J, with 1 base between. CDR3 nucleotide sequence: TGTGCCAGCAGCTTGGGCTCCTATAATTCACCCCTCCACTTT. Translated, it gives CASSLGSYNSPLHF. The whole variable domain, filled in from reference TRBV5-6 and TRBJ1-6, reads DAGVTQSPTHLIKTRGQQVTLRCSPKSGHDTVSWYQQALGQGPQFIFQYYEEEERQRGNFPDRFSGHQFPNYSSELNVNALLLGDSALYLCASSLGSYNSPLHFGNGTRLTVT.

V is TRBV9 and J is TRBJ2-7; D perhaps matches TRBD2 (6 bases). This CDR3 spans 14 amino acids. Looked up from germline, CDR1 is SGDLS and CDR2 is YYNGEE. Trimming took 2 bases from V and 2 from J, leaving 11 bases between them. The CDR3 nucleotides read TGTGCCAGCAGCGTCGGATTAGCGGCCTACGAGCAGTACTTC. As protein: CASSVGLAAYEQYF.

The rearrangement uses TRBV11-1 and TRBJ2-3, with D perhaps TRBD2 (6 bases). Trimming removed 4 bases at V and 9 bases at J, with 11 bases between. Germline loops: CDR1 SGHAT, CDR2 FQDESV (reference sequence). This CDR3 comprises 12 residues. This CDR3 reads CASSSEGMTQYF. The CDR3, as DNA: TGTGCCAGCAGCTCGGAGGGGATGACGCAGTATTTT.

The gene calls are TRBV10-3 and TRBJ2-3, with 8 bases that match TRBD1. The CDR3 spans 16 residues. CDR1 and CDR2 (germline): ENHRY, SYGVKD. After removal of 6 bases from V and 8 bases from J, the junction contained 16 bases not matched to a gene. CDR3 protein: CAISRGPDRETSTQYF. CDR3 in DNA: TGTGCCATCAGCCGAGGGCCGGACAGGGAGACGAGTACGCAGTATTTT.

The chain employs TRBV3-1 and TRBJ2-3, with 8 bases lining up with TRBD2. This CDR3 has 14 residues. The V gene's germline CDR1 is LGHDT and CDR2 YNNKEL (reference sequence). The J segment lost 4 bases and the V segment lost 5 bases, leaving 5 bases of the junction unmatched. CDR3 in amino acids: CASSSHGGADTQYF. CDR3 DNA: TGTGCCAGCAGCTCTCACGGGGGGGCAGATACGCAGTATTTT.

This chain connects TRBV4-1 to TRBJ2-3; 8 bases map to TRBD2. CDR1 MGHRA and CDR2 YSYEKL come from the germline V gene. Germline trimming cut 4 bases from V and 0 bases from J; bases unmatched to any gene: 6. The CDR3 loop spans 16 amino acids. CDR3 sequence (DNA): TGCGCCAGCAGCCCTGGGGCGGGGGGAAGCACAGATACGCAGTATTTT. It is translated as CASSPGAGGSTDTQYF.

This chain joins TRBV10-3 and TRBJ1-2; 12 bases map to TRBD1. The CDR3 is 14 residues long. V gave up 4 bases and J gave up 12 bases; unmatched junction bases: 9. Germline CDR1 ENHRY, CDR2 SYGVKD. The CDR3 is CAISAGTGGETDTF. CDR3 DNA: TGTGCCATCAGTGCAGGGACAGGGGGCGAAACGGACACCTTC.

The chain has TRBV7-9 and TRBJ2-3, with D tentatively TRBD2 (5 bases). V shed 5 bases and J shed 1 base, with 13 bases lying between them. Germline assignment: CDR1 SEHNR and CDR2 FQNEAQ (reference sequence). This CDR3 region has 15 residues. CDR3 nucleotide sequence: TGTGCCAGCAGCCTAGGAGGATACCGCACAGATACGCAGTATTTT. It is translated as CASSLGGYRTDTQYF.

This clonotype was detected only a few times. The V gene is TRBV2, the J gene TRBJ2-4; TRBD2 aligns across 8 bases. V shed 4 bases and J 2 bases; nucleotides not matched to a gene: 10. This CDR3 comprises 17 residues. Germline V gives CDR1 SNHLY, CDR2 FYNNEI. CDR3 sequence reads: CASSAAGGFGTKNIQYF. CDR3 nucleotide sequence: TGTGCCAGCAGTGCGGCGGGGGGATTCGGGACCAAAAACATTCAGTACTTC. Filled out from reference TRBV2 and TRBJ2-4, the complete variable domain reads EPEVTQTPSHQVTQMGQEVILRCVPISNHLYFYWYRQILGQKVEFLVSFYNNEISEKSEIFDDQFSVERPDGSNFTLKIRSTKLEDSAMYFCASSAAGGFGTKNIQYFGAGTRLSVL.

The chain is built from TRBV29-1 and TRBJ1-5; D perhaps matches TRBD1 (6 bases). Trimming pared 5 bases from V and 7 bases from J, leaving 18 bases between. The germline V gene has CDR1 SQVTM and CDR2 ANQGSEA. This CDR3 contains 14 residues. The CDR3 protein is CSVRAGGMEQPQHF. The CDR3 coding sequence is TGCAGCGTTCGAGCGGGGGGCATGGAGCAGCCCCAGCATTTT.

The V and J genes are TRBV9 and TRBJ2-1, with D possibly matching TRBD2 (6 bases). The CDR3 has 16 residues. Germline V gives CDR1 SGDLS, CDR2 YYNGEE. Trimming shortened V by 3 bases and J by 1 base, and 14 bases separated the two germline ends. CDR3 sequence: CASSARGKGSYNEQFF. CDR3 coding DNA: TGTGCCAGCAGCGCACGGGGGAAGGGGTCCTACAATGAGCAGTTCTTC.

A single count supports this clonotype. The J gene is TRBJ2-6, the V gene TRBV6-1, with D possibly matching TRBD1 (6 bases). CDR1 MNHNS and CDR2 SASEGT come from the germline V gene. Trimming cost V 5 bases and J 2 bases, with 13 bases left between them. The length of the CDR3 is 16 residues. CDR3: CASSTQGHTGANVLTF. Here the CDR3 DNA reads TGTGCCAGCAGTACACAGGGTCACACTGGGGCCAACGTCCTGACTTTC.

In its sample, this clonotype was seen once. The rearrangement uses TRBV29-1 and TRBJ1-4, with D tentatively TRBD1 (6 bases). With 0 bases removed from V and 7 bases from J, the gap between germline ends came to 12 bases. CDR1 and CDR2 from the germline V gene are SQVTM and ANQGSEA. This CDR3 comprises 14 residues. The CDR3 DNA reads as TGCAGCGTTGAAGACCCCAGGGGCAGTGAAAAACTGTTTTTT. Translating it yields CSVEDPRGSEKLFF.

The chain links TRBV3-1 to TRBJ2-3; D uncertain. The CDR3 spans 14 residues. Looked up from germline, CDR1 is LGHDT and CDR2 is YNNKEL (reference sequence). V shed 3 bases and J shed 5 bases, with 12 bases lying between them. The CDR3 spells CASSHRLEKDTQYF. DNA of the CDR3: TGTGCCAGCAGCCATCGGCTCGAGAAAGATACGCAGTATTTT.